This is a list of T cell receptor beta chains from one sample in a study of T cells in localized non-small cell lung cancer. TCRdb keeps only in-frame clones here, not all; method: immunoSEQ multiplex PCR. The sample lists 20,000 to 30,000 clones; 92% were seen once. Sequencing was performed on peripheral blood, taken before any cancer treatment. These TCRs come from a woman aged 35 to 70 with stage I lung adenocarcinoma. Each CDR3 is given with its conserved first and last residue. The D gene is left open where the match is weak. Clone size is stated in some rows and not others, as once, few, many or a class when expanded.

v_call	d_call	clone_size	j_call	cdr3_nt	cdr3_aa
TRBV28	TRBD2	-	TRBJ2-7	TGTGCCAGCAGTTCTCTTTCCGGACTAGCGCCTCAGAACGAGCAGTACTTC	CASSSLSGLAPQNEQYF
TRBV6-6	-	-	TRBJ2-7	TGTGCCAGCAGATACAGGTCCCCCTCCTACGAGCAGTACTTC	CASRYRSPSYEQYF
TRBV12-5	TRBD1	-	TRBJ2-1	TGTGCTAGTGGTTTTAACCTGGGACAGGGGTATGAGCAGTTCTTC	CASGFNLGQGYEQFF
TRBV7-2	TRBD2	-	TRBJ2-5	TGTGCCAGCAGCTTAGCGGCTAGCGGCCAAGAGACCCAGTACTTC	CASSLAASGQETQYF
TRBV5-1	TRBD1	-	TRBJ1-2	TGCGCCAGCAGCTTGGAATACGGGACAGGGCGCTACACCTTC	CASSLEYGTGRYTF
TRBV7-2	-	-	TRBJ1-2	TGTGCCAGCAGCTTAGCGGGGGGCGGGTATGGCTACACCTTC	CASSLAGGGYGYTF
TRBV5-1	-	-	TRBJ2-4	TGCGCCAGCAGCTTGGTGGCAGAAAAAAACATTCAGTACTTC	CASSLVAEKNIQYF
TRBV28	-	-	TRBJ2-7	TGTGCCAGCAGGACCGCCCCCGGCCTGGCGAGGTACTTC	CASRTAPGLARYF
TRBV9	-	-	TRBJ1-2	TGTGCCAGCAGCGTAGGTATCGTCCAGGGAGTTTTGGACTATGGCTACACCTTC	CASSVGIVQGVLDYGYTF
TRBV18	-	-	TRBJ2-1	TGTGCCAGCTCACCGACAAGCGGTAGCTACATCTACAATGAGCAGTTCTTC	CASSPTSGSYIYNEQFF
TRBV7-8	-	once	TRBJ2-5	TGTGCCAGCACCTCGACAAACTGGGTACAAGAGACCCAGTACTTC	CASTSTNWVQETQYF
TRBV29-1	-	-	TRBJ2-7	TGCAGCGGTACCCACCCGGGTAGGCCCGAGGCGCAGTACTTC	CSGTHPGRPEAQYF
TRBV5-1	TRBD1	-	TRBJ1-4	TGCGCCAGCAGCTGGACGGGACAGCCTAATGAAAAACTGTTTTTT	CASSWTGQPNEKLFF
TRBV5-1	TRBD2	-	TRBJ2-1	TGCGCCAGCAGCCTCAGGACTAGCGGGGGGATTGACAATGAGCAGTTCTTC	CASSLRTSGGIDNEQFF
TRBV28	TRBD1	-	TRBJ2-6	TGTGCCAGCAGTTTTCTTGCGACAGGGACCTCTGGGGCCAACGTCCTGACTTTC	CASSFLATGTSGANVLTF
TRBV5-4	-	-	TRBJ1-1	TGTGCCAGCAGCGCGACATGGGACACTGAAGCTTTCTTT	CASSATWDTEAFF
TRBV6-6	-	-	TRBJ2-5	TGTGCCAGCAGTTACTCAGGGGCAGAGGATCGGGAGACCCAGTACTTC	CASSYSGAEDRETQYF
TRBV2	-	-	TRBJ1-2	TGTGCCAGCAGTGAGTGGGGACGCTCTGGAGGCTACACCTTC	CASSEWGRSGGYTF
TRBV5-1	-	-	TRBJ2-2	TGCGCCAGCAGCTTGGGGTCAGGGGCGAACACCGGGGAGCTGTTTTTT	CASSLGSGANTGELFF
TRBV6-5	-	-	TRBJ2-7	TGTGCCAGCAGTCAATCATTCCGGGCTGAGCAGTACTTC	CASSQSFRAEQYF
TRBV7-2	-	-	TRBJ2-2	TGTGCCAGCAGCTCCACGGTACTTGGCACCGGGGAGCTGTTTTTT	CASSSTVLGTGELFF
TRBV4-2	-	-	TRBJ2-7	TGTGCCAGCAGCCAAGTTGGGCGTGGGATGAACGAGCAGTACTTC	CASSQVGRGMNEQYF
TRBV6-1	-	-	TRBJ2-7	TGTGCCAGCATGGGCCCCCTTAGCGAGCAGTACTTC	CASMGPLSEQYF